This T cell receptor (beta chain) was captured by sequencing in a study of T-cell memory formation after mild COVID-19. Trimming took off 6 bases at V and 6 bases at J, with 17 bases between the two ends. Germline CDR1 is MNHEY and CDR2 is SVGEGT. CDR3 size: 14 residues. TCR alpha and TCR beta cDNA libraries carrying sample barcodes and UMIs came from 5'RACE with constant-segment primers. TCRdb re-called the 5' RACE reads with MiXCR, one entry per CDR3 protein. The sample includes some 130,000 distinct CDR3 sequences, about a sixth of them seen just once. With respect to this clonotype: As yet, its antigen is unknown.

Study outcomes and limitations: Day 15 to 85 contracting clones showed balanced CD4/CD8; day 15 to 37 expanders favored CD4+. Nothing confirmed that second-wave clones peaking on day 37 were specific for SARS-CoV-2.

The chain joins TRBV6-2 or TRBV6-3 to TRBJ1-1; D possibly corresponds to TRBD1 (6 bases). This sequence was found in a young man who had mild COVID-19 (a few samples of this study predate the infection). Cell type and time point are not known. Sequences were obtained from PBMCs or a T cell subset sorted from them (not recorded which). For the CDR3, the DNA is TGTGCCAGCAGGGAACAGGGTGGCAGCGCTGAAGCTTTCTTT. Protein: CASREQGGSAEAFF.